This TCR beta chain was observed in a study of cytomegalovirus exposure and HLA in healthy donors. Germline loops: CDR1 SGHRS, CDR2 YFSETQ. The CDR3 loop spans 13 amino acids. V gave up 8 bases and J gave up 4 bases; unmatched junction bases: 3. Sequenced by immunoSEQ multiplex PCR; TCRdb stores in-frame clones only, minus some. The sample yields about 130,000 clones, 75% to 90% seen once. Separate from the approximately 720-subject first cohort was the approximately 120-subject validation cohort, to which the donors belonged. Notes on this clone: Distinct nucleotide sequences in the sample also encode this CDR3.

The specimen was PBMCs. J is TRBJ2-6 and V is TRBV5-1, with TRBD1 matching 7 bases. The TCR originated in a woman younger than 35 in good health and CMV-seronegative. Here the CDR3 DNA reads TGCGCCAGTGGGACAGACGGGGCCAACGTCCTGACTTTC. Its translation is CASGTDGANVLTF.